This TCR beta chain appears in the sequencing data of a study of cytomegalovirus exposure and HLA in healthy donors. Overall study findings and caveats: HLA-A and HLA-B allele assignments for most subjects were reportedly predicted accurately using TCR beta sequences. For cytomegalovirus status, the classifier reportedly gave diagnoses with high specificity and sensitivity.

Germline V gene lookup returns CDR1 SGHRS and CDR2 YFSETQ. The CDR3 has 16 amino acids. V lost 1 base, J lost 3 bases, and 5 bases stayed unmatched. 13 Jbeta primers and 60 Vbeta primers were used for the PCR. The data were produced by immunoSEQ multiplex PCR, yet TCRdb's version contains in-frame clones alone and is incomplete. The sample includes about 35,000 clones, 80% of them seen just once. This clone was detected only a few times. The antigen is not known. The clonotype originates from a male donor in good health and CMV-seronegative. V and J are TRBV5-1 and TRBJ2-1, with 9 nucleotides matching TRBD1. Sequences were obtained from PBMCs. Written as DNA, the CDR3 is TGCGCCAGCAGCTTGAACCCGGGACAGGGCTACAATGAGCAGTTCTTC. It yields the protein CASSLNPGQGYNEQFF.